This note documents a single T cell receptor (beta chain) sequence. Documented treatment: some 20 received Ad26.COV2.S at low or high dose, single or two shots; 5 received placebo; per-sample allocation not given. The samples date from day 63 after the first vaccine or placebo injection. The V end was cut by 0 bases, the J end by 0 bases, with 20 bases between. The germline gives CDR1 GTSNPN, CDR2 SVGIG (reference sequence). The length of the CDR3 is 18 residues. The data were taken from a study of Ad26.COV2.S vaccination and SARS-CoV-2 variants. TCRdb's copy holds only in-frame clones and misses some; the assay was immunoSEQ multiplex PCR. The sample carries under 600,000 clones, 80% to 90% recorded once.

The specimen comprised peripheral blood, sampled in a trial of Ad26.COV2.S vaccine versus placebo. This clonotype was obtained from a person between 18 and 65 years old who received the Ad26.COV2.S COVID-19 vaccine or a placebo. The chain couples TRBV30 to TRBJ1-1; D is ambiguous. CDR3 nucleotides: TGTGCCTGGAGTGTAGGTCTCGGGCGTAACCCTTTGAACACTGAAGCTTTCTTT. This sequence encodes CAWSVGLGRNPLNTEAFF.